Shown below are 10 T cell receptor beta chains from a single sample sequenced in a study of technical replicates of blood from several donors. Sequencing was performed with immunoSEQ multiplex PCR; in TCRdb, only in-frame clones are kept and a portion is missing. The top ten clones hold approximately 4% of a sample with tens of thousands of clones, 92% of them seen once. Sequenced input: PBMCs. Source of these receptors: a human donor in good health. Some clones in this sample may be carry-over from other donors' samples.

The gene calls are TRBV25-1 and TRBJ2-5, with TRBD2 matching 7 bases. The germline gives CDR1 MGHDK, CDR2 SYGVNS. The CDR3 spans 15 residues. After removal of 2 bases from V and 0 bases from J, the junction contained 3 bases not matched to a gene. The CDR3 DNA reads as TGTGCCAGCAGTGAAGGGGGGGGGTACCAAGAGACCCAGTACTTC. Its protein is CASSEGGGYQETQYF.

CDR3 in DNA: TGCAGCGTTGAAGCCCCGGAGACCCAGTACTTC. Residues: CSVEAPETQYF. The J gene is TRBJ2-5, the V gene TRBV29-1; D gene unclear. This CDR3 has 11 amino acids. V dropped 1 base and J dropped 5 bases, with 5 bases sitting between them. The germline V gene encodes CDR1 SQVTM and CDR2 ANQGSEA.

This chain joins TRBV4-2 and TRBJ2-7, with D possibly TRBD2 on 5 matching bases. Trimming took off 4 bases at V and 1 base at J, with 8 bases between the two ends. This CDR3 is built from 13 residues. CDR1 LGHNA and CDR2 YNFKEQ come from the germline V gene. CDR3 sequence: CASSPGLSYEQYF. CDR3 DNA: TGTGCCAGCAGCCCCGGACTGTCCTACGAGCAGTACTTC.

V usage is TRBV11-2 and J usage is TRBJ2-7; D perhaps matches TRBD2 (5 bases). CDR1 and CDR2 from the germline V gene are SGHAT and FQNNGV. The CDR3 contains 16 residues. The ends were cut back, 5 bases at V and 2 bases at J, with 19 bases in the middle. CDR3 loop: CASSLQLRVVPYEQYF. DNA for the CDR3: TGTGCCAGCAGCCTCCAATTGCGGGTTGTGCCCTACGAGCAGTACTTC.

The chain carries TRBV30 and TRBJ1-1, with 8 bases that match TRBD1. Trimming took 2 bases from V and 4 from J; bases not matched to a gene: 6. The CDR3 is 14 residues long. The germline V gene encodes CDR1 GTSNPN and CDR2 SVGIG (reference sequence). The CDR3 region has the DNA TGTGCCTGGAGTCCCGGGACAGGTCGCACTGAAGCTTTCTTT. Its protein is CAWSPGTGRTEAFF.

V usage is TRBV6-5 and J usage is TRBJ2-1; 9 positions agree with TRBD2. CDR3 length: 15 residues. V lost 6 bases, J lost 7 bases, and 10 bases stayed unmatched. Germline V lookup: CDR1 MNHEY, CDR2 SVGAGI. Written as DNA, the CDR3 is TGTGCCAGCAGATCTCGTAGACTAGCGGTAAATGAGCAGTTCTTC. This codes for CASRSRRLAVNEQFF.

The chain has TRBV5-4 and TRBJ2-2; 10 bases agree with TRBD2. V shed 3 bases and J 1 base; nucleotides not matched to a gene: 3. This CDR3 is 16 amino acids long. Germline values: CDR1 SGHNT, CDR2 YYREEE (reference sequence). The CDR3 is CASSSASGRNTGELFF. As DNA, the CDR3 is TGTGCCAGCAGCTCCGCTAGCGGGAGGAACACCGGGGAGCTGTTTTTT.

The J gene is TRBJ1-5, the V gene TRBV19; the D gene is possibly TRBD1 (5 bases). Trimming stripped 10 bases from V and 4 bases from J, with 17 bases between. The CDR3 loop spans 14 amino acids. Germline CDR1 and CDR2: LNHDA and SQIVND (reference sequence). In nucleotides, the CDR3 is TGTGCCACCCGATCCCGACAGCAGAATCAGCCCCAGCATTTT. Translated, it gives CATRSRQQNQPQHF.

This chain connects TRBV6-5 to TRBJ1-2; TRBD1 aligns across 7 bases. The CDR3 loop spans 13 amino acids. The V segment lost 2 bases and the J segment 7 bases; nucleotides outside the gene matches: 4. Germline V gene sequence: CDR1 MNHEY, CDR2 SVGAGI. The CDR3: CASSYRGRVGYTF. CDR3 sequence (DNA): TGTGCCAGCAGTTACAGGGGGCGGGTTGGCTACACCTTC.

This chain uses TRBV19 with TRBJ2-3, with 7 bases lining up with TRBD1. The CDR3 runs 12 residues. In germline, CDR1 is LNHDA, CDR2 SQIVND (reference sequence). V lost 5 bases and J lost 7; bases outside the gene matches: 3. CDR3 nucleotide sequence: TGTGCCAGTAGTCGGACAGGCCATACGCAGTATTTT. This translates into CASSRTGHTQYF.